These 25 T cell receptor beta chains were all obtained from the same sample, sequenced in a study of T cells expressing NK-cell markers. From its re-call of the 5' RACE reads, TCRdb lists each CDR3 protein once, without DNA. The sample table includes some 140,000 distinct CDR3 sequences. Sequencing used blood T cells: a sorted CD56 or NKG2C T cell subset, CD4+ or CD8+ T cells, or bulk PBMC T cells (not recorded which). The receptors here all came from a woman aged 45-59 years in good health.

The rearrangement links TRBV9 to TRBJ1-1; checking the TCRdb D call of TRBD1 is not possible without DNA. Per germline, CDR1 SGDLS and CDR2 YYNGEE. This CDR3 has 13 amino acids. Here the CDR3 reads CASSGGWSTEAFF.

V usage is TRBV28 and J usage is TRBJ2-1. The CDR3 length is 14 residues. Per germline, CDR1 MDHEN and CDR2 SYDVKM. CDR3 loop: CASSRRSSYNEQFF. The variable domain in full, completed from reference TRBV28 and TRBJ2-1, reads DVKVTQSSRYLVKRTGEKVFLECVQDMDHENMFWYRQDPGLGLRLIYFSYDVKMKEKGDIPEGYSVSREKKERFSLILESASTNQTSMYLCASSRRSSYNEQFFGPGTRLTVL.

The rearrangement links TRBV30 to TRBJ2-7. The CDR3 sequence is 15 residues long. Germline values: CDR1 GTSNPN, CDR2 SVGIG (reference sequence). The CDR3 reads CAWSGTGVAHYEQYF.

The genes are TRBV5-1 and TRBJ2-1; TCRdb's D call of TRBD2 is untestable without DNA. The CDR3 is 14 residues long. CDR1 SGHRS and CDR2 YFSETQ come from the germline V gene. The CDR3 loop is CASTAGGGYNEQFF.

CDR3 loop: CASSYPGQHNEQFF. The V and J genes are TRBV12-3 or TRBV12-4 and TRBJ2-1; TCRdb returns TRBD1, unconfirmable since there is no DNA. The CDR3 sequence is 14 residues long.

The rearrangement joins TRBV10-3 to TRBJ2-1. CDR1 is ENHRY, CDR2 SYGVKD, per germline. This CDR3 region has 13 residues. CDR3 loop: CAISDPDNNEQFF.

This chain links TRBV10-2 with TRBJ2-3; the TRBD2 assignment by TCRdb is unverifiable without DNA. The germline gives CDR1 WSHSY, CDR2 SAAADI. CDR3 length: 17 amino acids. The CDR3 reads CASSELTSGKVTDTQYF.

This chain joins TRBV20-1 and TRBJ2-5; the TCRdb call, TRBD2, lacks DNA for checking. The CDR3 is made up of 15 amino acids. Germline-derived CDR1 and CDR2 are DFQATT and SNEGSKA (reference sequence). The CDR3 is CSANSLGEEAETQYF.

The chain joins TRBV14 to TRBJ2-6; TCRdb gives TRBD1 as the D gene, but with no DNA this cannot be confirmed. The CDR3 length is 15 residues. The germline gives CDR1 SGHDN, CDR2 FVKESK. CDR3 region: CASSQDWQGGNVLTF.

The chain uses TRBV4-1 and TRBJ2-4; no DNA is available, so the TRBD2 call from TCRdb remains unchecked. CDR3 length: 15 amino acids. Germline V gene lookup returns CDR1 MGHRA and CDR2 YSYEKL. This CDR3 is CASSSLAGAKNIQYF.

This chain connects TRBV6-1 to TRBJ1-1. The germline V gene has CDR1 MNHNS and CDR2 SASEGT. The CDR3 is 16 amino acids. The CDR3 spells CASRSWGDYGDTEAFF.

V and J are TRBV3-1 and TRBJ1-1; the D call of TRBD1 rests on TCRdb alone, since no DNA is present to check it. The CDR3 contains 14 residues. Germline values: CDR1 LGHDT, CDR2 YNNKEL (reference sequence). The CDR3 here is CASSQRTGGTEAFF.

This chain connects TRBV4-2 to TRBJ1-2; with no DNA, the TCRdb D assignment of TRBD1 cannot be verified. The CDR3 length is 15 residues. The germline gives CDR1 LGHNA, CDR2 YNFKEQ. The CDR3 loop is CASSQEGQGIYGYTF.

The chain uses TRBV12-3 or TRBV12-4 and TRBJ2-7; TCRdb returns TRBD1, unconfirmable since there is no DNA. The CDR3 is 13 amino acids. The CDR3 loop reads CASSTGNSYEQYF.

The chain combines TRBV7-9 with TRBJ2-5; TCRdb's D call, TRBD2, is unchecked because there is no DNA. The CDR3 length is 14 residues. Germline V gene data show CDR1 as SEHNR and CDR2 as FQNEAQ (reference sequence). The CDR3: CASSLQRPQETQYF.

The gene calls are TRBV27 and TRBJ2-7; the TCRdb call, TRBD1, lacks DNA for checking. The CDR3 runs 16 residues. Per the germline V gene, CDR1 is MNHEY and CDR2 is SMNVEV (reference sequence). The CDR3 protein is CASSPSGQVGNYEQYF.

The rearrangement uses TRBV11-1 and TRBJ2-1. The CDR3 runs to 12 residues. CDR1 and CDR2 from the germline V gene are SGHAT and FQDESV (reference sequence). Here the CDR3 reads CASSRVVNEQFF. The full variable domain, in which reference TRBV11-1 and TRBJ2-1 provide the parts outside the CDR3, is EAEVAQSPRYKITEKSQAVAFWCDPISGHATLYWYRQILGQGPELLVQFQDESVVDDSQLPKDRFSAERLKGVDSTLKIQPAELGDSAMYLCASSRVVNEQFFGPGTRLTVL.

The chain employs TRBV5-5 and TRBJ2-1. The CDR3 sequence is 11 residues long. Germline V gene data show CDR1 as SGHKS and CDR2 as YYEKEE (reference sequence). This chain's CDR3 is CASSLIYEQFF.

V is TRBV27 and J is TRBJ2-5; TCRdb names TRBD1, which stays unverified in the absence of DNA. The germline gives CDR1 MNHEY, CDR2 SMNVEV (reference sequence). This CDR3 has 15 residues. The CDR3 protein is CASSLVRQGRETQYF.

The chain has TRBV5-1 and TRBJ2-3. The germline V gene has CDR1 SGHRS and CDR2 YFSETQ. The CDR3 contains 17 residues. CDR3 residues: CASSLTDRVVSTDTQYF.

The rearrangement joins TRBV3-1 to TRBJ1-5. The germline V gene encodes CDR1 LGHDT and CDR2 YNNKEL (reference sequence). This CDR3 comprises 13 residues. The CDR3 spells CASSARFNQPQHF.

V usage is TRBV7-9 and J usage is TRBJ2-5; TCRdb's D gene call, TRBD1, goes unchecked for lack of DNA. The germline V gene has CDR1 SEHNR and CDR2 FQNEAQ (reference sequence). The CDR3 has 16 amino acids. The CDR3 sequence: CASSPRIGTGDETQYF.

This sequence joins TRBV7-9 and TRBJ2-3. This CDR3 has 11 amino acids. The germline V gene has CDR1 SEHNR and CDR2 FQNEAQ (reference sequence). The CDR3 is CASRGGVTQYF. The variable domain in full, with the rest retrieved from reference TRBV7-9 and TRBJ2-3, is DTGVSQNPRHKITKRGQNVTFRCDPISEHNRLYWYRQTLGQGPEFLTYFQNEAQLEKSRLLSDRFSAERPKGSFSTLEIQRTEQGDSAMYLCASRGGVTQYFGPGTRLTVL.

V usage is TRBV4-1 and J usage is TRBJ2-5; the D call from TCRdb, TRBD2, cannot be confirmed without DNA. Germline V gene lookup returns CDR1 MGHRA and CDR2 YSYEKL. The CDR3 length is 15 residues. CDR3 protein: CASSQDPRVSETQYF.

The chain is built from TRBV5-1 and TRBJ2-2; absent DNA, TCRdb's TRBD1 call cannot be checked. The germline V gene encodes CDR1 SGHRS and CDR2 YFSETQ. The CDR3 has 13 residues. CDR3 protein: CASSLQGAGELFF.